The 7 T cell receptor beta chains below were found in one sample sequenced in a study of cytotoxic CD8 clonotypes in ibrutinib-treated CLL. The repertoire was sequenced with immunoSEQ multiplex PCR; TCRdb's copy has only in-frame clones and lacks some. Of some 160,000 clones in the sample, approximately 77% were seen once. The sample in question was PBMCs, obtained after 12 months of ibrutinib treatment. The receptors here all came from a human donor with chronic lymphocytic leukemia.

The table lists this clone with a few counts. The V call is TRBV5-1, the J call TRBJ2-5, with D possibly matching TRBD2 (6 bases). Trimming removed 4 bases from V and 3 bases from J, with 10 bases in between. CDR3 length equals 13 residues. CDR1 and CDR2 (germline): SGHRS, YFSETQ. The CDR3 is CASSRGAEETQYF. CDR3 sequence (DNA): TGCGCCAGCAGCCGCGGGGCGGAAGAGACCCAGTACTTC.

This clone was seen just once. This rearrangement joins TRBV28 to TRBJ2-7; tentative D call: TRBD1 (6 bases). V dropped 6 bases and J dropped 4 bases, with 16 bases sitting between them. The CDR3 loop spans 14 amino acids. Germline V gene sequence: CDR1 MDHEN, CDR2 SYDVKM. CDR3 region: CASSQYRVWYEQYF. The CDR3 DNA reads as TGTGCCAGCAGCCAGTACAGGGTCTGGTACGAGCAGTACTTC.

Only one count was recorded for this clone. The genes are TRBV2 and TRBJ2-2; the match to TRBD1 covers 7 bases. This CDR3 is 16 amino acids long. J lost 1 base, V lost 4 bases, and 6 bases had no gene match. Germline CDR1 reads SNHLY; CDR2 reads FYNNEI. CDR3 region: CASSGYRTGNTGELFF. CDR3 coding DNA: TGTGCCAGCAGTGGGTATCGGACAGGGAACACCGGGGAGCTGTTTTTT.

This clone has just a few counts. The V gene is TRBV4-3, the J gene TRBJ2-4; TRBD2 is a possible D gene (6 bases). The germline CDR1 and CDR2 sequences are LGHNA and YSLEER. The V end lost 0 bases, the J end lost 1 base, and 13 bases lay between the germline ends. The CDR3 covers 17 residues. The chain's CDR3 is CASSQDTGSGAKNIQYF. The CDR3 nucleotides are TGCGCCAGCAGCCAAGATACCGGGAGCGGGGCCAAAAACATTCAGTACTTC.

This rearrangement joins TRBV28 to TRBJ2-7, with D perhaps given as TRBD1 or TRBD2 (7 bases each). Between the trimmed V and J ends, which lost 6 bases and 0 bases, there was a span of 15 bases. Germline V lookup: CDR1 MDHEN, CDR2 SYDVKM. The CDR3 is 15 amino acids. The CDR3 region has the DNA TGTGCCAGCAGGCCCCAGGGGGGGGGCTCCTACGAGCAGTACTTC. It is translated as CASRPQGGGSYEQYF.

This clone has only a few counts. This CDR3 reads CASTPTGANVLTF. In nucleotides, the CDR3 is TGTGCCAGCACCCCCACCGGGGCCAACGTCCTGACTTTC. The chain links TRBV11-2 to TRBJ2-6; D unresolved. This CDR3 is built from 13 residues. The ends were cut back, 7 bases at V and 4 bases at J, with 8 bases in the middle. Germline V gene lookup returns CDR1 SGHAT and CDR2 FQNNGV.

This sequence joins TRBV19 and TRBJ2-5, with D unclear. Germline V gives CDR1 LNHDA, CDR2 SQIVND (reference sequence). The CDR3 consists of 13 residues. V was shortened by 7 bases and J by 1 base, with 10 bases between the two germline ends. CDR3 coding DNA: TGTGCCAGTAAAGATGCGCTCCAAGAGACCCAGTACTTC. Protein sequence: CASKDALQETQYF.